The present T cell receptor beta chain was sequenced within a study of shared clonotypes between healthy human individuals. Study-level findings and limits: Investigators expected sequencing depth to affect clonotype sharing among donors. Some naive CD4 clonotypes, roughly 5%, turned up in common across four donors. Rarefaction exposed incomplete sorted-subset sequencing despite large depth.

CDR1 and CDR2 (germline): SGHDT, YYEEEE. V was clipped by 1 base and J by 1 base, with 9 bases between them. The CDR3 has 15 amino acids. TCRdb's table, derived via immunoSEQ multiplex PCR, lists solely in-frame clones and lacks some. Among about 380,000 clones, approximately 96% were seen once, and the ten largest hold around 0.3%. About this clone itself: The antigen remains undetermined.

The chain joins TRBV5-6 to TRBJ1-3; no definite D call. The specimen was memory CD8+ T cells sorted from blood. The subset here: CD45RO+ cells pooled with CCR7-negative TemRA cells. This receptor was obtained from a man under 40 in good health. The DNA of the CDR3 is TGTGCCAGCAGCTTGCTTAGTGCGTCTGGAAACACCATATATTTT. Translating gives CASSLLSASGNTIYF.